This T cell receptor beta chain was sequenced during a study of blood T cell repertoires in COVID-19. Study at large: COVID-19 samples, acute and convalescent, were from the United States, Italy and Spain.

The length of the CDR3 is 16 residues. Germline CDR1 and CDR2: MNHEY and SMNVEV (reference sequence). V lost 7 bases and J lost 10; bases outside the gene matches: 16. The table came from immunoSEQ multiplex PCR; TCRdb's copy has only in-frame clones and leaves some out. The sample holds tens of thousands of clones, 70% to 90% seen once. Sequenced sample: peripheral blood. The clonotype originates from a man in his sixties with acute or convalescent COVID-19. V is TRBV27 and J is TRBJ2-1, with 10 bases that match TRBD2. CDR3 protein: CASTFTTLAGGGEQFF. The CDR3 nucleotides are TGTGCCAGCACCTTCACCACCTTAGCGGGAGGAGGCGAGCAGTTCTTC.